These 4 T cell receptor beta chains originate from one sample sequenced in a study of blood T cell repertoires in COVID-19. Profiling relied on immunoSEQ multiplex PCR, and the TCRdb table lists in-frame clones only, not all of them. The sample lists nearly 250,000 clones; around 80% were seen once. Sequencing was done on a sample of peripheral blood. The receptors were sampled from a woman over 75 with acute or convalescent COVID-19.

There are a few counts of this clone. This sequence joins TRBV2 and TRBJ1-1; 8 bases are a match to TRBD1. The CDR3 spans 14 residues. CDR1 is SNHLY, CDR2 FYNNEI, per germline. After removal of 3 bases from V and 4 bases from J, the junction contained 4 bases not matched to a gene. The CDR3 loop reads CASSDNRGTTEAFF. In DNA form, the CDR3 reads TGTGCCAGCAGTGATAACAGGGGGACCACTGAAGCTTTCTTT.

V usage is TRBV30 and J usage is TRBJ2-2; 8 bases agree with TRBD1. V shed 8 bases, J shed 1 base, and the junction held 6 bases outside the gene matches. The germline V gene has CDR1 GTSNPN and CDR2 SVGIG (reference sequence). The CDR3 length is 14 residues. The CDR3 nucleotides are TGTGCCACCTGGACAGGGCGGAACACCGGGGAGCTGTTTTTT. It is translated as CATWTGRNTGELFF.

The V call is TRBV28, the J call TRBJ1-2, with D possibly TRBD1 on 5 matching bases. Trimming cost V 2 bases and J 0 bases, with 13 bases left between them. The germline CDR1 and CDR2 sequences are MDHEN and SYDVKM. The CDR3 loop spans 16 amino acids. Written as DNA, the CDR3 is TGTGCCAGCAGTTTAATAGGGGCCCTAGCTAACTATGGCTACACCTTC. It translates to CASSLIGALANYGYTF.

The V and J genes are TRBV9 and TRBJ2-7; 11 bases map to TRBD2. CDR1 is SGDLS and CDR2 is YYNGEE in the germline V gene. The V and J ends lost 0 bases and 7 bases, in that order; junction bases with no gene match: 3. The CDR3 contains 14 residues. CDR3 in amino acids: CASSVVAGGREQYF. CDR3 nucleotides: TGTGCCAGCAGCGTAGTAGCGGGGGGGCGTGAGCAGTACTTC.